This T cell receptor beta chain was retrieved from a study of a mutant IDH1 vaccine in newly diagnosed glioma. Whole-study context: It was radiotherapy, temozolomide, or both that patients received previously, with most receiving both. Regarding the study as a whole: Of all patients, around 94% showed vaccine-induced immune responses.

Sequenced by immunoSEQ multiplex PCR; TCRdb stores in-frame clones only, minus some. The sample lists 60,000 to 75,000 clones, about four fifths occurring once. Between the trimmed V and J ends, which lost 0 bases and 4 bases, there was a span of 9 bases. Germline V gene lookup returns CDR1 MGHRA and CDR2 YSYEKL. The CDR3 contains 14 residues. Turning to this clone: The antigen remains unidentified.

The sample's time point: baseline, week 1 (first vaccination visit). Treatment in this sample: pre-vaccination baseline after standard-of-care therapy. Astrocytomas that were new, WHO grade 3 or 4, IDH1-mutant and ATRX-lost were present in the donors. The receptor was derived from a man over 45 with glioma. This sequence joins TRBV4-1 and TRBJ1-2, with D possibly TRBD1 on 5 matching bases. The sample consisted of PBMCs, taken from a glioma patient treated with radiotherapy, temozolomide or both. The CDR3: CASSQEIRAYGYTF. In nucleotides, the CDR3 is TGCGCCAGCAGCCAAGAAATCAGGGCCTATGGCTACACCTTC.